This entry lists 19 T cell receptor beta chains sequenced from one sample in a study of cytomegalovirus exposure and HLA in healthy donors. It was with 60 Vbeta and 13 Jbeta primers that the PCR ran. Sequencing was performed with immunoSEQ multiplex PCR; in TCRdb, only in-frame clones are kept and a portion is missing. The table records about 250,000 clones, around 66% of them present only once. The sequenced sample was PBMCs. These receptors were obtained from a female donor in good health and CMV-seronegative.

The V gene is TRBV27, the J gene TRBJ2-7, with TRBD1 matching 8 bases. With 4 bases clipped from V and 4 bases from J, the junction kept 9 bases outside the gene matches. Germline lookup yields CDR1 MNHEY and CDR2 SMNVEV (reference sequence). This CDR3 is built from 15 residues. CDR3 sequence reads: CASSSEYRGAYEQYF. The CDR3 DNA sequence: TGTGCCAGCAGTTCGGAATACAGGGGGGCGTACGAGCAGTACTTC.

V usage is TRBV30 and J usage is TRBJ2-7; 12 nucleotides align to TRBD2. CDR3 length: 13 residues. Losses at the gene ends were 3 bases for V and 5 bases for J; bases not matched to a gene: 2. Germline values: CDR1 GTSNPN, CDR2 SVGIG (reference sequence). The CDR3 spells CAWRTSGSHEQYF. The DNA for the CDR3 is TGTGCCTGGAGGACTAGCGGGAGCCACGAGCAGTACTTC. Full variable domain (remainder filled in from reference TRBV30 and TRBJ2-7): SQTIHQWPATLVQPVGSPLSLECTVEGTSNPNLYWYRQAAGRGLQLLFYSVGIGQISSEVPQNLSASRPQDRQFILSSKKLLLSDSGFYLCAWRTSGSHEQYFGPGTRLTVT.

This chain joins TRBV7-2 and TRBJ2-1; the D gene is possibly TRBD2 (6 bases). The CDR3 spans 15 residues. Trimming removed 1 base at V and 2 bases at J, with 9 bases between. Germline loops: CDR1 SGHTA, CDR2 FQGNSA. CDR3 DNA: TGTGCCAGCAGCTTAGTACCTAGCGCCTACAATGAGCAGTTCTTC. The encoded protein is CASSLVPSAYNEQFF.

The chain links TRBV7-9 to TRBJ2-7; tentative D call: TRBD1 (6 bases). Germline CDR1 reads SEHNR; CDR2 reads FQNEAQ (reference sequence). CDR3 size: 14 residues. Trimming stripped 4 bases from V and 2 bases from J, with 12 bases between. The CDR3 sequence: CASSYQGGPYEQYF. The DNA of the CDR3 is TGTGCCAGCAGCTATCAAGGGGGTCCCTACGAGCAGTACTTC.

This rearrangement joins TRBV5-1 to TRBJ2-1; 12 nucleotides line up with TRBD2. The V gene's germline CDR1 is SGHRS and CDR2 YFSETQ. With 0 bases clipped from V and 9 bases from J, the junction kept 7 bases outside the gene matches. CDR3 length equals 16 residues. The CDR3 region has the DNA TGCGCCAGCAGCTTGGCCATACTAGCGGGAGGTCCTGAGCAGTTCTTC. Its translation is CASSLAILAGGPEQFF.

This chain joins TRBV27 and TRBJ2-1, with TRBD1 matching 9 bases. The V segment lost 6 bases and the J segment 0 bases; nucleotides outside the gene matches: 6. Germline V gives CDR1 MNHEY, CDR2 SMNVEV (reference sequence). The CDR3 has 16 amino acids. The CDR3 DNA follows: TGTGCCAGCAGCTCCGGGACAGGGTTCTCCTACAATGAGCAGTTCTTC. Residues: CASSSGTGFSYNEQFF.

The CDR3 region is CASSKTQTGNPTGANVLTF. CDR3 bases: TGCGCCAGCAGCAAGACGCAGACAGGGAATCCCACCGGGGCCAACGTCCTGACTTTC. The rearrangement links TRBV5-1 to TRBJ2-6, with 7 bases identical to TRBD1. This CDR3 contains 19 residues. Unmatched junction bases numbered 17, after V lost 4 bases and J lost 4 bases. Per germline, CDR1 SGHRS and CDR2 YFSETQ.

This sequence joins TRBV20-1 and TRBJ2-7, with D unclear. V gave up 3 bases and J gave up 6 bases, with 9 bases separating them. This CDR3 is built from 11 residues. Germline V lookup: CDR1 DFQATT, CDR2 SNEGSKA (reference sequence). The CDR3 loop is CSARRLPEQYF. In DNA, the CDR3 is TGCAGTGCTAGGAGGCTTCCCGAGCAGTACTTC.

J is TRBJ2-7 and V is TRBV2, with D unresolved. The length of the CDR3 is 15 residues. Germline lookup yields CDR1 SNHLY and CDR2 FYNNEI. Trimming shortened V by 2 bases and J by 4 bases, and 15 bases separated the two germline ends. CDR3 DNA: TGTGCCAGCAGTGAACGGCTAGTCGTTAGGTACGAGCAGTACTTC. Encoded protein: CASSERLVVRYEQYF.

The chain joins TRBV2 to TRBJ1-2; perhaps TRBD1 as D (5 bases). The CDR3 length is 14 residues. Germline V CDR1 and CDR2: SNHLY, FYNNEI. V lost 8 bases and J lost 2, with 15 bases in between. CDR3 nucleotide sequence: TGTGCCAGCTCGGCCCTGACAGAGAACTATGGCTACACCTTC. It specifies CASSALTENYGYTF.

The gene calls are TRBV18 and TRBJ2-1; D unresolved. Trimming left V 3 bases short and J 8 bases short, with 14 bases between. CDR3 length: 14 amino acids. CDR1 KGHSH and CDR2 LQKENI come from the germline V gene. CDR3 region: CASSPGQRDYEQFF. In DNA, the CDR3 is TGTGCCAGCTCACCTGGCCAGCGAGATTATGAGCAGTTCTTC.

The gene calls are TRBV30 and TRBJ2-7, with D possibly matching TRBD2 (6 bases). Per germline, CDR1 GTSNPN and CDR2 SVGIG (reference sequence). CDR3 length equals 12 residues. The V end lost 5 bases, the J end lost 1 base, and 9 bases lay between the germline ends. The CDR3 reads CAWAGISYEQYF. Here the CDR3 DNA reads TGTGCCTGGGCGGGGATATCCTACGAGCAGTACTTC.

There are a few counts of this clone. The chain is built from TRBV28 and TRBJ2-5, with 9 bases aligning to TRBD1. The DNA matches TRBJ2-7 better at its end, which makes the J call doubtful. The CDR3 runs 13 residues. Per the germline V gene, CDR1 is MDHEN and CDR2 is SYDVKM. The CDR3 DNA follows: TGTGCCAGCAGACAGGGGGCTCTCTACGAGCAGTACTTC. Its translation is CASRQGALYEQYF.

The CDR3 sequence is CAISSVLAGGANYGEQFF. The CDR3 DNA reads as TGTGCCATCAGTTCCGTCCTAGCGGGAGGGGCGAATTACGGTGAGCAGTTCTTC. The rearrangement joins TRBV10-3 to TRBJ2-1; 12 bases agree with TRBD2. The ends lost 5 bases at V and 9 bases at J; junction bases unmatched: 17. The CDR3 runs to 18 residues. Germline V gene lookup returns CDR1 ENHRY and CDR2 SYGVKD.

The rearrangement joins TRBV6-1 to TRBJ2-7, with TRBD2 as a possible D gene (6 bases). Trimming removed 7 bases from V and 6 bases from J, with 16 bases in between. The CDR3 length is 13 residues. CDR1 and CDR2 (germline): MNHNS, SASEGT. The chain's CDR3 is CASTPRRGSEQYF. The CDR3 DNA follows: TGTGCCAGCACCCCCCGTCGGGGGAGCGAGCAGTACTTC.

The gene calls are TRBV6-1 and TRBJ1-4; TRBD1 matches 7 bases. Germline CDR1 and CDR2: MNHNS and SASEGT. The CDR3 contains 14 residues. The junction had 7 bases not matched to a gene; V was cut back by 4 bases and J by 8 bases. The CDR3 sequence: CASSGKGAWEKLFF. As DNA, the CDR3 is TGTGCCAGCAGTGGTAAGGGGGCTTGGGAAAAACTGTTTTTT.

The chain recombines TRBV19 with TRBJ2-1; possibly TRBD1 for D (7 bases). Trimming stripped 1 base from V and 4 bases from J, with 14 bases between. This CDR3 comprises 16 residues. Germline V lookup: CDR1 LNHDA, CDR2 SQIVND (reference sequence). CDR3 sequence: CASSIGQGSGYNEQFF. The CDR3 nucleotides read TGTGCCAGTAGTATAGGACAGGGTAGCGGATACAATGAGCAGTTCTTC.

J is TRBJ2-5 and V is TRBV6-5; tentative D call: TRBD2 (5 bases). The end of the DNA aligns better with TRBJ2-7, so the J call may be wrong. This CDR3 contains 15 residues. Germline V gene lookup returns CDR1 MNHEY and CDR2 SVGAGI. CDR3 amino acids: CASSYPPEGYDEQYF. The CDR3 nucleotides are TGTGCCAGCAGTTACCCCCCCGAGGGTTACGACGAGCAGTACTTC.

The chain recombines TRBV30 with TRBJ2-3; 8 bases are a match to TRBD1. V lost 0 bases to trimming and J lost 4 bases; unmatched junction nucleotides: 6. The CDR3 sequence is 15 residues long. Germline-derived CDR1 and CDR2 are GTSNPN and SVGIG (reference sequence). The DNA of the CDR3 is TGTGCCTGGAGTGTTGGACAGGGACGGGCAGATACGCAGTATTTT. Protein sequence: CAWSVGQGRADTQYF.